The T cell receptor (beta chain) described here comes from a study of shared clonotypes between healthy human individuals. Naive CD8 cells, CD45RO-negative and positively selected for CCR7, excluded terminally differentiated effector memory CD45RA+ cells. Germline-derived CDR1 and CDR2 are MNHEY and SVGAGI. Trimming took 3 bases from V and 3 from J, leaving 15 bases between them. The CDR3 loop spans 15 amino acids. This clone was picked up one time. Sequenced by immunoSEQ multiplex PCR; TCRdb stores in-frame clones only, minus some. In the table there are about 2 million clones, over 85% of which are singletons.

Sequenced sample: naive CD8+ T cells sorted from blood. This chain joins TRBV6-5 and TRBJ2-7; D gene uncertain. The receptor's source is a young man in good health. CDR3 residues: CASSYWAEKSYEQYF. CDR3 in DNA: TGTGCCAGCAGTTATTGGGCAGAGAAGAGCTACGAGCAGTACTTC.